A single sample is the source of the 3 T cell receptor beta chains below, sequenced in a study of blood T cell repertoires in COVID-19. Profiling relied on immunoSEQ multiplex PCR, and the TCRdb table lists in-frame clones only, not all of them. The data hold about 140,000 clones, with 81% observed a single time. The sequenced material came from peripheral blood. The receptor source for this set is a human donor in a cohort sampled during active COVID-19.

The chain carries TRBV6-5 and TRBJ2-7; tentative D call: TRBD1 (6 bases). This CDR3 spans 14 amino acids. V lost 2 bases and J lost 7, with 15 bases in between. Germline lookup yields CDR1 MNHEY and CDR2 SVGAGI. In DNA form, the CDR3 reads TGTGCCAGCAGTTACACAGGGAAGTTGGGAGAGCAGTACTTC. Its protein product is CASSYTGKLGEQYF.

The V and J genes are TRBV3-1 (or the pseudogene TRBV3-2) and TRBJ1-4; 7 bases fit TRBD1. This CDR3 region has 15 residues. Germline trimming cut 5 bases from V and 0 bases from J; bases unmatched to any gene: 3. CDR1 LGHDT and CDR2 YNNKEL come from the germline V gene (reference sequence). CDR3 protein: CASSATGATNEKLFF. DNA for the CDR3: TGTGCCAGCAGCGCTACAGGGGCAACTAATGAAAAACTGTTTTTT.

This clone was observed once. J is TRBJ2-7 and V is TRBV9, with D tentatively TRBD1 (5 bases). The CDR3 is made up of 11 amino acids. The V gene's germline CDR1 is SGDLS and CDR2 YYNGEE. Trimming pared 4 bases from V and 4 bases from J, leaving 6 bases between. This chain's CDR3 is CASSRGYEQYF. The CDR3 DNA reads TGTGCCAGCAGCAGGGGTTACGAGCAGTACTTC.